The entry below describes one T cell receptor (beta chain). As originally analysed: The authors estimated nucleated cell counts from reference gene primer amplification. Repertoires were generated with immunoSEQ multiplex PCR, while TCRdb's copy carries only in-frame clones and drops some. V, J and clone size are taken as reported in that table, and D and trimming were inferred from the DNA itself. The sample lists more than 200,000 clones; approximately 80% were seen once. The germline V gene encodes CDR1 SGHTA and CDR2 FQGNSA. V lost 5 bases, J lost 3 bases, and 10 bases lay in between. The CDR3 totals 13 residues. This sample is part of a study of blood T cell repertoires in COVID-19. Study background: Acute and convalescent COVID-19 specimens originated in the United States, Italy and Spain. T cells, B-cell-depleted T cells, or PBMCs provided the cDNA or gDNA that served as material.

The sequence came from a woman over 75 with acute or convalescent COVID-19. This chain joins TRBV7-2 and TRBJ1-1, with D possibly matching TRBD1 (5 bases). The sequenced sample was peripheral blood. CDR3 DNA: TGTGCCAGCAGCCTAACAGGTGACACTGAAGCTTTCTTT. It codes for CASSLTGDTEAFF.